Listed here is a single TCR beta chain. Produced via immunoSEQ multiplex PCR; TCRdb's table is partial and in-frame only. This table has 95,000 to 100,000 clones, just over 95% appearing once. This sample is part of a study of technical replicates of blood from several donors. The CDR3 is 19 amino acids. Looked up from germline, CDR1 is SGDLS and CDR2 is YYNGEE. V was clipped by 0 bases and J by 0 bases; unmatched bases: 9. The clonotype was recovered from a human donor in good health. This chain links TRBV9 with TRBJ2-3; 11 bases map to TRBD2. The sample comprised T cells isolated from PBMCs. CDR3 nucleotides: TGTGCCAGCAGCGTAGACCCTAGCGGGGGGCTCTCCAGCACAGATACGCAGTATTTT. This sequence encodes CASSVDPSGGLSSTDTQYF. The complete variable domain, with remaining parts taken from reference TRBV9 and TRBJ2-3, reads DSGVTQTPKHLITATGQRVTLRCSPRSGDLSVYWYQQSLDQGLQFLIQYYNGEERAKGNILERFSAQQFPDLHSELNLSSLELGDSALYFCASSVDPSGGLSSTDTQYFGPGTRLTVL.